The rows below give T cell receptor beta chains drawn from one sample of a study of blood T cell repertoires in COVID-19. Using immunoSEQ multiplex PCR, the repertoire was profiled, and TCRdb retains in-frame clones only, with some absent. The sample includes roughly 80,000 clones, 80% to 90% of them seen just once. Sequenced sample: peripheral blood. The receptors come from a woman aged 55 to 70 with acute or convalescent COVID-19. Both conserved end residues are part of each CDR3. Fields, in order: V gene, J gene, clone size, D gene, CDR3 DNA, CDR3 protein. A D gene is named only where the DNA matches it firmly. Part of the rows lack a size; the others show once, few, many or a class for expanded clones.

v_call: TRBV7-3; j_call: TRBJ2-1; clone_size: -; d_call: -; cdr3_nt: TGTGCCAGCAGCCGACAGGGACTCAGGGAGCAGTTCTTC; cdr3_aa: CASSRQGLREQFF
v_call: TRBV4-3; j_call: TRBJ1-1; clone_size: -; d_call: -; cdr3_nt: TGCGCCAGCAGCCAAGATCAGATGAACACTGAAGCTTTCTTT; cdr3_aa: CASSQDQMNTEAFF
v_call: TRBV6-6; j_call: TRBJ2-3; clone_size: -; d_call: TRBD1; cdr3_nt: TGTGCCAGCACCCCTCGGGACAGGGTAGATACGCAGTATTTT; cdr3_aa: CASTPRDRVDTQYF
v_call: TRBV12-3/TRBV12-4; j_call: TRBJ2-3; clone_size: -; d_call: -; cdr3_nt: TGTGCCAGCAGTATCCTTGCCAGGGGCGGGCAGTATTTT; cdr3_aa: CASSILARGGQYF
v_call: TRBV15; j_call: TRBJ2-7; clone_size: -; d_call: -; cdr3_nt: TGTGCCACCAGCAGAGGCGGGGACTCCTACGAGCAGTACTTC; cdr3_aa: CATSRGGDSYEQYF
v_call: TRBV3-1/TRBV3-2; j_call: TRBJ2-1; clone_size: -; d_call: -; cdr3_nt: TGTGCCAGCAGCCAACCCCGTCTAGAAGTCAATGAGCAGTTCTTC; cdr3_aa: CASSQPRLEVNEQFF
v_call: TRBV6-1; j_call: TRBJ1-2; clone_size: -; d_call: TRBD1; cdr3_nt: TGTGCCAGCAGTGAACAGGGGGCGGATTACTATGGCTACACCTTC; cdr3_aa: CASSEQGADYYGYTF
v_call: TRBV12-3/TRBV12-4; j_call: TRBJ1-1; clone_size: -; d_call: -; cdr3_nt: TGTGCCAGCCGGAGGTCGGACACTGAAGCTTTCTTT; cdr3_aa: CASRRSDTEAFF
v_call: TRBV5-1; j_call: TRBJ2-5; clone_size: few; d_call: TRBD2; cdr3_nt: TGCGCCAGCAGTGGACTAGTTGAAGAGACCCAGTACTTC; cdr3_aa: CASSGLVEETQYF
v_call: TRBV6-6; j_call: TRBJ2-2; clone_size: -; d_call: -; cdr3_nt: TGTGCCAGCAGTGATCAGTACACCGGGGAGCTGTTTTTT; cdr3_aa: CASSDQYTGELFF
v_call: TRBV24-1; j_call: TRBJ2-2; clone_size: -; d_call: TRBD2; cdr3_nt: TGTGCCACCAGTGATTTTGTTGTCAGGACTAGGTGGACCGGGGAGCTGTTTTTT; cdr3_aa: CATSDFVVRTRWTGELFF
v_call: TRBV7-6; j_call: TRBJ1-5; clone_size: -; d_call: TRBD1; cdr3_nt: TGTGCCAGCAGCACCGGGACAGGGCAATATAGCAATCAGCCCCAGCATTTT; cdr3_aa: CASSTGTGQYSNQPQHF
v_call: TRBV13; j_call: TRBJ2-3; clone_size: once; d_call: -; cdr3_nt: TGTGCCAGCAGCTTCAAGGACTCGATTTTAAGGGATACGCAGTATTTT; cdr3_aa: CASSFKDSILRDTQYF
v_call: TRBV24-1; j_call: TRBJ1-5; clone_size: -; d_call: TRBD1; cdr3_nt: TGTGCCACCAGTCCGGGACAGACAAATCAGCCCCAGCATTTT; cdr3_aa: CATSPGQTNQPQHF
v_call: TRBV5-4; j_call: TRBJ2-2; clone_size: -; d_call: -; cdr3_nt: TGTGCCAGCAGCTCCCTGGGGCGGACCAACACCGGGGAGCTGTTTTTT; cdr3_aa: CASSSLGRTNTGELFF
v_call: TRBV4-1; j_call: TRBJ1-1; clone_size: -; d_call: -; cdr3_nt: TGCGCCAGCAGCCAAGATGGGCAGGGTGGGACTGAAGCTTTCTTT; cdr3_aa: CASSQDGQGGTEAFF
v_call: TRBV24-1; j_call: TRBJ1-5; clone_size: -; d_call: -; cdr3_nt: TGTGCCACCAGTGATCAGGGCGGCAATCAGCCCCAGCATTTT; cdr3_aa: CATSDQGGNQPQHF
v_call: TRBV28; j_call: TRBJ2-1; clone_size: few; d_call: TRBD1; cdr3_nt: TGTGCCAGCAGTTTCCGGGACAGGGTATTTCTTGAGCAGTTCTTC; cdr3_aa: CASSFRDRVFLEQFF
v_call: TRBV7-7; j_call: TRBJ2-2; clone_size: -; d_call: -; cdr3_nt: TGTGCTAGCAGCCCACAGGGTACAGTACCCGGGGAGCTGTTTTTT; cdr3_aa: CASSPQGTVPGELFF
v_call: TRBV2; j_call: TRBJ2-2; clone_size: -; d_call: -; cdr3_nt: TGTGCCAGCAGTGGACATAATGGCGCCAGGGGGGACACCGGGGAGCTGTTTTTT; cdr3_aa: CASSGHNGARGDTGELFF
v_call: TRBV12-3/TRBV12-4; j_call: TRBJ1-3; clone_size: -; d_call: -; cdr3_nt: TGTGCCAGCAGCCAGGCGGGGGGAAACACCATATATTTT; cdr3_aa: CASSQAGGNTIYF
v_call: TRBV5-1; j_call: TRBJ2-2; clone_size: -; d_call: TRBD2; cdr3_nt: TGCGCCAGCAGCTGGGCGGCTAGCGGCGCGGCCGGGGAGCTGTTTTTT; cdr3_aa: CASSWAASGAAGELFF
v_call: TRBV19; j_call: TRBJ2-1; clone_size: -; d_call: TRBD1; cdr3_nt: TGTGCCAGTGCACAGGGGTGGGGCAATGAGCAGTTCTTC; cdr3_aa: CASAQGWGNEQFF
v_call: TRBV24-1; j_call: TRBJ2-7; clone_size: -; d_call: TRBD2; cdr3_nt: TGTGCCACCAGTGAATCCGGGACTACCGAGCAGTACTTC; cdr3_aa: CATSESGTTEQYF
v_call: TRBV11-3; j_call: TRBJ2-5; clone_size: -; d_call: TRBD2; cdr3_nt: TGTGCCAGCAGCCTATCTAGGACTAGCGGGGCTAAAGAGACCCAGTACTTC; cdr3_aa: CASSLSRTSGAKETQYF
v_call: TRBV3-1/TRBV3-2; j_call: TRBJ1-1; clone_size: -; d_call: -; cdr3_nt: TGTGCCAGCAGCCAAGATCCCAGGACTGAAGCTTTCTTT; cdr3_aa: CASSQDPRTEAFF
v_call: TRBV7-2; j_call: TRBJ1-4; clone_size: -; d_call: -; cdr3_nt: TGTGCCAGCAGCCCACCGGGGTATGCTAATGAAAAACTGTTTTTT; cdr3_aa: CASSPPGYANEKLFF
v_call: TRBV5-6; j_call: TRBJ2-3; clone_size: -; d_call: TRBD2; cdr3_nt: TGTGCCAGCAGCCGACGGACTAGCGGGCTTGGAGATACGCAGTATTTT; cdr3_aa: CASSRRTSGLGDTQYF
v_call: TRBV11-3; j_call: TRBJ2-1; clone_size: -; d_call: TRBD2; cdr3_nt: TGTGCCAGCAGCCCAAGACTAGCGGGAGACAGCGATGAGCAGTTCTTC; cdr3_aa: CASSPRLAGDSDEQFF
v_call: TRBV6-6; j_call: TRBJ2-1; clone_size: -; d_call: -; cdr3_nt: TGTGCCAGCAGTTCTAGCGACTCCTACAATGAGCAGTTCTTC; cdr3_aa: CASSSSDSYNEQFF
v_call: TRBV9; j_call: TRBJ2-1; clone_size: -; d_call: TRBD2; cdr3_nt: TGTGCCAGCAGCGTACTAGCGGCGAATGAGCAGTTCTTC; cdr3_aa: CASSVLAANEQFF
v_call: TRBV7-2; j_call: TRBJ1-2; clone_size: -; d_call: -; cdr3_nt: TGTGCCAGCAGCTTAACCCCCGGGTATGGCTACACCTTC; cdr3_aa: CASSLTPGYGYTF
v_call: TRBV7-9; j_call: TRBJ2-7; clone_size: few; d_call: TRBD1; cdr3_nt: TGTGCCAGCAGCTACCCCCCGGGACAGGGAGACTACGAGCAGTACTTC; cdr3_aa: CASSYPPGQGDYEQYF
v_call: TRBV19; j_call: TRBJ1-2; clone_size: -; d_call: -; cdr3_nt: TGTGCCAGTAGTACCTCCGCCTCAGTCGTGATAGGCTACACCTTC; cdr3_aa: CASSTSASVVIGYTF
v_call: TRBV4-1; j_call: TRBJ1-2; clone_size: few; d_call: TRBD1; cdr3_nt: TGCGCCAGCACCCCACAGGGGGCTGAGGGGAACTATGGCTACACCTTC; cdr3_aa: CASTPQGAEGNYGYTF
v_call: TRBV11-2; j_call: TRBJ1-1; clone_size: once; d_call: -; cdr3_nt: TGTGCCAGCAGCTTGGGGGCAGGTCTGAACACTGAAGCTTTCTTT; cdr3_aa: CASSLGAGLNTEAFF
v_call: TRBV27; j_call: TRBJ2-3; clone_size: -; d_call: -; cdr3_nt: TGTGCCAGCTTGAGGGGGTTGGGGGCATCAGATACGCAGTATTTT; cdr3_aa: CASLRGLGASDTQYF
v_call: TRBV27; j_call: TRBJ2-1; clone_size: few; d_call: TRBD2; cdr3_nt: TGTGCCAGCAGTAGCCCCTCTAGCGGAGGGAACAATGAGCAGTTCTTC; cdr3_aa: CASSSPSSGGNNEQFF
v_call: TRBV19; j_call: TRBJ1-1; clone_size: -; d_call: -; cdr3_nt: TGTGCCAGTAGGTCAGCGGCGGGGGGAGCCGTGAACACTGAAGCTTTCTTT; cdr3_aa: CASRSAAGGAVNTEAFF
v_call: TRBV19; j_call: TRBJ2-1; clone_size: -; d_call: TRBD2; cdr3_nt: TGTGCCAGTCATGGAACTGCTAGCGGGGTCTACAATGAGCAGTTCTTC; cdr3_aa: CASHGTASGVYNEQFF
v_call: TRBV3-1/TRBV3-2; j_call: TRBJ2-2; clone_size: -; d_call: TRBD2; cdr3_nt: TGTGCCAGCAACAATCTAGCGGGAGGGCAGACCGGGGAGCTGTTTTTT; cdr3_aa: CASNNLAGGQTGELFF
v_call: TRBV5-4; j_call: TRBJ2-3; clone_size: -; d_call: TRBD1; cdr3_nt: TGTGCCAGCAGTTCAGGGGGCCAATTTAGAGATACGCAGTATTTT; cdr3_aa: CASSSGGQFRDTQYF
v_call: TRBV4-2; j_call: TRBJ1-4; clone_size: -; d_call: -; cdr3_nt: TGTGCCAGCATGAGATCAACTAATGAAAAACTGTTTTTT; cdr3_aa: CASMRSTNEKLFF
v_call: TRBV19; j_call: TRBJ1-2; clone_size: once; d_call: -; cdr3_nt: TGTGCCAGTAGATTGGGCACCTCAGCTAACTATGGCTACACCTTC; cdr3_aa: CASRLGTSANYGYTF
v_call: TRBV7-2; j_call: TRBJ1-1; clone_size: -; d_call: -; cdr3_nt: TGTGCCAGCAGCGACCAGGGGTCTGGGATTACTGAAGCTTTCTTT; cdr3_aa: CASSDQGSGITEAFF
v_call: TRBV4-2; j_call: TRBJ2-6; clone_size: -; d_call: -; cdr3_nt: TGTGCCAGCAGCCTCATGGGGCAGCTCAGCTCTGGGGCCAACGTCCTGACTTTC; cdr3_aa: CASSLMGQLSSGANVLTF
v_call: TRBV3-1/TRBV3-2; j_call: TRBJ2-3; clone_size: -; d_call: -; cdr3_nt: TGTGCCAGCAGTCAACAGGGCTTTCCTAGCACAGATACGCAGTATTTT; cdr3_aa: CASSQQGFPSTDTQYF
v_call: TRBV9; j_call: TRBJ1-3; clone_size: -; d_call: -; cdr3_nt: TGTGCCAGCAGCGTATCCAATGGAGATGGAAACACCATATATTTT; cdr3_aa: CASSVSNGDGNTIYF
v_call: TRBV30; j_call: TRBJ1-3; clone_size: -; d_call: -; cdr3_nt: TGTGCCTGCCACGGGCAGGGGAGCTCTGGAAACACCATATATTTT; cdr3_aa: CACHGQGSSGNTIYF
v_call: TRBV11-2; j_call: TRBJ2-1; clone_size: -; d_call: TRBD2; cdr3_nt: TGTGCCAGCAGCTACCTTAGCGGGAGCTCCTACAATGAGCAGTTCTTC; cdr3_aa: CASSYLSGSSYNEQFF
v_call: TRBV5-1; j_call: TRBJ1-1; clone_size: -; d_call: -; cdr3_nt: TGCGCCAGCAGCTCAAATCAGATGAACACTGAAGCTTTCTTT; cdr3_aa: CASSSNQMNTEAFF
v_call: TRBV29-1; j_call: TRBJ2-5; clone_size: -; d_call: -; cdr3_nt: TGCAGGGCCGGGACTCCGCCAGAGACCCAGTACTTC; cdr3_aa: CRAGTPPETQYF
v_call: TRBV6-5; j_call: TRBJ1-3; clone_size: -; d_call: TRBD1; cdr3_nt: TGTGCCAGCAGAGAGACAGGGATCTCTGGAAACACCATATATTTT; cdr3_aa: CASRETGISGNTIYF